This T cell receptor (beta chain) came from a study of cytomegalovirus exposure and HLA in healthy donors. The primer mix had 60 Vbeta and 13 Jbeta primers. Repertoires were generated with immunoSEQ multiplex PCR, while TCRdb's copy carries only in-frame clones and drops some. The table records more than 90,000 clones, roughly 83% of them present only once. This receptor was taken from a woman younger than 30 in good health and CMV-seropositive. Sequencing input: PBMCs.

CDR3 protein: CASSLLGGPQETQYF. The CDR3 DNA reads TGTGCCAGCAGCTTATTAGGGGGCCCCCAAGAGACCCAGTACTTC. This sequence joins TRBV7-2 and TRBJ2-5; 7 positions match TRBD1. CDR3 length: 15 residues. The V gene end was trimmed by 2 bases and the J gene end by 1 base; junction bases not matched to a gene: 4. Per the germline V gene, CDR1 is SGHTA and CDR2 is FQGNSA.